This T cell receptor beta chain stems from a study of CD8 T cells in Susac syndrome. Deletions cut 6 bases from V and 8 bases from J, with 20 bases between. There are 14 residues in the CDR3. The germline V gene encodes CDR1 DFQATT and CDR2 SNEGSKA (reference sequence). Reverse transcription of roughly 0.5 to 1 ug RNA was carried out with random hexamers. Multiplex PCR with immunoSEQ amplified the TCR beta CDR3 across 54 Vbeta and 13 Jbeta. TCRdb analysed the immunoSEQ multiplex PCR reads with MiXCR anew, one entry per CDR3 protein. The table shows 90,000 to 150,000 distinct CDR3 sequences, with 85% to 95% occurring only once. Sequencing of TCR beta was performed on blood CD8+ T cells and on blood CD4+ T cells. Healthy donors acted as controls, with matching for age and sex. Comment on this clonotype: Its specificity is unknown.

Study outcomes and limitations: In its TCR sequencing and HLA analysis, the study acknowledged that the number of individuals was relatively small.

The receptor was derived from a human donor in good health. The sequencing input was CD4+ T cells from PBMCs. The V call is TRBV20-1, the J call TRBJ2-1; the D gene could be TRBD1 or TRBD2 (5 bases each). The CDR3 sequence: CSARSGQNMDEQFF. Written as DNA, the CDR3 is TGCAGTGCCCGTTCGGGGCAGAACATGGATGAGCAGTTCTTC.